The sequence of this T cell receptor (beta chain) was determined in a study of T cells in Graves' hyperthyroidism and ophthalmopathy. Study-wide findings and caveats: Using 13 V-J features, a model discriminated ophthalmopathy from stable hyperthyroidism.

Amplified TCR beta CDR3 regions derived from RNA transcripts. In the first-round RT-PCR of the TCR CDR3, the HTBI primer set was used. MiXCR, applied by TCRdb to the multiplex PCR reads, yields one record per CDR3 protein. The data contain about 350,000 distinct CDR3 sequences, about 14% of them singletons. V was pared by 5 bases and J by 2 bases, with 16 bases between. In germline, CDR1 is KGHDR, CDR2 SFDVKD. CDR3 size: 16 residues. This clonotype has a handful of counts. Its antigen is unidentified. Subjects aged 18 to 65 presented with newly diagnosed hyperthyroidism of less than 2 months' duration. Any patient presenting with uncontrolled infection, other autoimmune disease, pregnancy or lactation was left out.

This receptor was identified in a woman aged 25 to 39 with Graves' hyperthyroidism. V gene TRBV24-1 combines with J gene TRBJ2-3, with TRBD2 as a possible D gene (5 bases). Material for sequencing was blood. CDR3 nucleotides: TGTGCCACCAGTGTGCCGAAAACGGGGTCCACAGATACGCAGTATTTT. Residues: CATSVPKTGSTDTQYF.